This T cell receptor beta chain emerged from a study of blood T cells in healthy people across ages. This clonotype was seen a handful of times. The V gene's germline CDR1 is DFQATT and CDR2 SNEGSKA (reference sequence). Between the trimmed V and J ends, which lost 4 bases and 6 bases, there was a span of 28 bases. The CDR3 sequence is 17 residues long. Sample-barcoded 5' priming and a J-beta primer mix drove a second PCR of 7 to 11 cycles. TCRdb itself ran the 5' RACE reads through MiXCR, one entry per CDR3 protein. The data contain roughly 1.7 million distinct CDR3 sequences, about 31% of them seen just once; the ten biggest clones take up over 9%.

The TCR originated in a woman younger than 45 in good health. Sequences were obtained from blood. This chain links TRBV20-1 with TRBJ2-7, with D maybe TRBD1 (5 bases). CDR3 nucleotide sequence: TGCAGTGCTACATTGGACGGGTTCAGGGCCCTTGAGAGCGAGCAGTACTTC. Protein sequence: CSATLDGFRALESEQYF.